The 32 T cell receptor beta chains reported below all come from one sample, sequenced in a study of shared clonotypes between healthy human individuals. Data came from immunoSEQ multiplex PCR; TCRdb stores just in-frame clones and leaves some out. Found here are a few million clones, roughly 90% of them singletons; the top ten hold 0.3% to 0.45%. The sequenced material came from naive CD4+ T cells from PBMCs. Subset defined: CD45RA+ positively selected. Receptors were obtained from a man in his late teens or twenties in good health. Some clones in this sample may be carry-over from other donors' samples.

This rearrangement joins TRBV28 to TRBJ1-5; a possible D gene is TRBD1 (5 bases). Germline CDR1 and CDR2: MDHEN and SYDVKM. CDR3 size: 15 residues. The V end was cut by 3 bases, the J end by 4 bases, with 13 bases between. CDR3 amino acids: CASSFGTRDNQPQHF. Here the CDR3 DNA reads TGTGCCAGCAGTTTTGGGACCCGGGATAATCAGCCCCAGCATTTT. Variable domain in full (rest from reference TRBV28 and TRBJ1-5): DVKVTQSSRYLVKRTGEKVFLECVQDMDHENMFWYRQDPGLGLRLIYFSYDVKMKEKGDIPEGYSVSREKKERFSLILESASTNQTSMYLCASSFGTRDNQPQHFGDGTRLSIL.

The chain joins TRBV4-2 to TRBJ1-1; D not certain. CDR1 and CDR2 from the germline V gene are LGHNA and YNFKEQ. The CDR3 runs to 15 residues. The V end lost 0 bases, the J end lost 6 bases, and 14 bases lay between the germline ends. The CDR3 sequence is CASSQDPGVGAEAFF. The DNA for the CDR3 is TGTGCCAGCAGCCAAGATCCGGGAGTAGGCGCTGAAGCTTTCTTT.

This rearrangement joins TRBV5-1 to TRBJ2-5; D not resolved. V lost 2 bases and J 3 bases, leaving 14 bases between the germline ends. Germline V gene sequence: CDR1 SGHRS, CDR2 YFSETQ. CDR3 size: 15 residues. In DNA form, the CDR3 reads TGCGCCAGCAGCTTTTCCAAACACACTGAAGAGACCCAGTACTTC. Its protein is CASSFSKHTEETQYF.

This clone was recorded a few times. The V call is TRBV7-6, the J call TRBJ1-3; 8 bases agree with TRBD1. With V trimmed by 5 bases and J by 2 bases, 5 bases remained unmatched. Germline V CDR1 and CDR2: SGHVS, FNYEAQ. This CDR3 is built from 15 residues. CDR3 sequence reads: CASSPPQGAGNTIYF. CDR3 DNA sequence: TGTGCCAGCAGCCCGCCACAGGGGGCTGGAAACACCATATATTTT.

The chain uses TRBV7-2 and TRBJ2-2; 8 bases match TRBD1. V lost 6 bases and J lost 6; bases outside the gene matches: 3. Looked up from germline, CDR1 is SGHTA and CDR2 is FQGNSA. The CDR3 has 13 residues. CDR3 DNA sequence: TGTGCCAGCAGACGGACAGGGTCCGGGGAGCTGTTTTTT. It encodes CASRRTGSGELFF. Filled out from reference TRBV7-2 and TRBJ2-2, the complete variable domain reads GAGVSQSPSNKVTEKGKDVELRCDPISGHTALYWYRQSLGQGLEFLIYFQGNSAPDKSGLPSDRFSAERTGGSVSTLTIQRTQQEDSAVYLCASRRTGSGELFFGEGSRLTVL.

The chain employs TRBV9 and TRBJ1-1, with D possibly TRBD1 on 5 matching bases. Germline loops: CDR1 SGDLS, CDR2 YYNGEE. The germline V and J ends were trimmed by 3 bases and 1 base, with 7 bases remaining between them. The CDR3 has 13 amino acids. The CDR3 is CASSADRNTEAFF. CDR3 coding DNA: TGTGCCAGCAGCGCCGACAGGAACACTGAAGCTTTCTTT.

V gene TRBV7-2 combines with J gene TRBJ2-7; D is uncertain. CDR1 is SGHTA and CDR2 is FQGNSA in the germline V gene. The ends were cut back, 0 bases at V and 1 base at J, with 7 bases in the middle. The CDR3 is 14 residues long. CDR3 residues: CASSLATASYEQYF. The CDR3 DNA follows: TGTGCCAGCAGCTTAGCGACGGCTTCCTACGAGCAGTACTTC.

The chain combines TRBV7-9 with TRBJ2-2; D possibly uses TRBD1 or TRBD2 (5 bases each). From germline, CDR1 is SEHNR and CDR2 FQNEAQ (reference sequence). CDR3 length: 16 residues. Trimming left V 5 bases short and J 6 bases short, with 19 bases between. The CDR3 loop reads CASSLPPGPGSGELFF. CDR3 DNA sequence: TGTGCCAGCAGCCTCCCTCCGGGACCGGGGTCCGGGGAGCTGTTTTTT.

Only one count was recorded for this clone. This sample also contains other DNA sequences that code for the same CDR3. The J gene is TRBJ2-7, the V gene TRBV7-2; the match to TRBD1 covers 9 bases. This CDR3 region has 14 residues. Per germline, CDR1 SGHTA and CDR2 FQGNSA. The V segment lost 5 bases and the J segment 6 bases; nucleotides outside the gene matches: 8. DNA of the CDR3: TGTGCCAGCAGCCCGGGACAGGGTTTTAGCGAGCAGTACTTC. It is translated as CASSPGQGFSEQYF. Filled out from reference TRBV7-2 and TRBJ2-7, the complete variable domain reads GAGVSQSPSNKVTEKGKDVELRCDPISGHTALYWYRQSLGQGLEFLIYFQGNSAPDKSGLPSDRFSAERTGGSVSTLTIQRTQQEDSAVYLCASSPGQGFSEQYFGPGTRLTVT.

The CDR3 reads CASSQRLSLTSTDTQYF. The CDR3 DNA reads TGCGCCAGCAGCCAGCGCCTAAGTTTAACTAGCACAGATACGCAGTATTTT. This chain links TRBV4-1 with TRBJ2-3; D call uncertain. V was trimmed by 3 bases and J by 0 bases, leaving 16 bases between them. Germline CDR1 is MGHRA and CDR2 is YSYEKL. This CDR3 spans 17 amino acids.

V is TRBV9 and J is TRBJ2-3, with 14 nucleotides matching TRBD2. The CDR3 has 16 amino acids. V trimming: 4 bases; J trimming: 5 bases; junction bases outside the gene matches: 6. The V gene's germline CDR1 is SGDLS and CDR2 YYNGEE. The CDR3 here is CASSIGTSGSQDTQYF. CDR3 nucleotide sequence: TGTGCCAGCAGCATCGGGACTAGCGGGAGTCAAGATACGCAGTATTTT.

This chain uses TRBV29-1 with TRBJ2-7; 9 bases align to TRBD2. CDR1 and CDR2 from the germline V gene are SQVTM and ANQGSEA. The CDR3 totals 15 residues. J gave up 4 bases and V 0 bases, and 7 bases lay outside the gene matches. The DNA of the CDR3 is TGCAGCGTTGAAGATCGGGCGGGAGGGCAATACGAGCAGTACTTC. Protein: CSVEDRAGGQYEQYF.

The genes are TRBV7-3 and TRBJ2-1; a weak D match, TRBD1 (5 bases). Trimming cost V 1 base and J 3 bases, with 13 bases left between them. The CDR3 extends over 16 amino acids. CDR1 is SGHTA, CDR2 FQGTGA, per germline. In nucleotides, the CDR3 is TGTGCCAGCAGCTTAAGTGGGGCAGGAGACTACAATGAGCAGTTCTTC. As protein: CASSLSGAGDYNEQFF.

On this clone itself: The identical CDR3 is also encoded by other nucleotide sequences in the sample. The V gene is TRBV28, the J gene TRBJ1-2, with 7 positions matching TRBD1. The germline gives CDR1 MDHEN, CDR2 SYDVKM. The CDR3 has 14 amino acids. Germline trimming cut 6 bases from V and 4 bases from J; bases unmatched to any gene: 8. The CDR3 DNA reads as TGTGCCAGCAGCTCAAGGGGGCGCGGCTATGGCTACACCTTC. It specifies CASSSRGRGYGYTF.

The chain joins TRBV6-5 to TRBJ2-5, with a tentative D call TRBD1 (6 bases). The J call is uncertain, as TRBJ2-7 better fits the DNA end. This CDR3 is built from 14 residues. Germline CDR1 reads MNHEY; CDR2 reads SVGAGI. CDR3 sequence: CASSAVLQGYEQYF. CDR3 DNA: TGTGCCAGCAGTGCTGTACTACAGGGTTACGAGCAGTACTTC.

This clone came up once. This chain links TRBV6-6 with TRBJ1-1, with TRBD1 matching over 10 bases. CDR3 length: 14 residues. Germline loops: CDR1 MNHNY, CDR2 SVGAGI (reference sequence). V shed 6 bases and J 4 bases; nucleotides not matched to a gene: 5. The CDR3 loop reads CASSTGTGATEAFF. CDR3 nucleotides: TGTGCCAGCAGCACCGGGACAGGGGCCACTGAAGCTTTCTTT.

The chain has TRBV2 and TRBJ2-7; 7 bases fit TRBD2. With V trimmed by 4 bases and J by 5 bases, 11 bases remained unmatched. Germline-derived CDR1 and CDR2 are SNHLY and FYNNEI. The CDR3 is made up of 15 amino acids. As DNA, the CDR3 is TGTGCCAGCAGTGTCGCTCAGGGAGGGGTGAACGAGCAGTACTTC. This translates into CASSVAQGGVNEQYF.

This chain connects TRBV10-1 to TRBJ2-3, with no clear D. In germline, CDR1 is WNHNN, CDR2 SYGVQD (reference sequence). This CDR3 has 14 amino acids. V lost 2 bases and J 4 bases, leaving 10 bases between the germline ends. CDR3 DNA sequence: TGCGCCAGCAGTGAGCGACGGACGGCAGATACGCAGTATTTT. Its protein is CASSERRTADTQYF.

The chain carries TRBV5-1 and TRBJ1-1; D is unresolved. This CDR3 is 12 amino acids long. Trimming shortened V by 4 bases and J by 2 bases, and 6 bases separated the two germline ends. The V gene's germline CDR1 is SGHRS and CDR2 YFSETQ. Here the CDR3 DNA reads TGCGCCAGCAGCAGGGATAACACTGAAGCTTTCTTT. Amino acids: CASSRDNTEAFF.

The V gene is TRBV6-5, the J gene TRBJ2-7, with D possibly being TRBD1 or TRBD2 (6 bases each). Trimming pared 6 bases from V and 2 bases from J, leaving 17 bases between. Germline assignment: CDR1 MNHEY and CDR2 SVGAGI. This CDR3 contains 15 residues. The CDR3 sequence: CASRPALGGPYEQYF. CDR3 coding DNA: TGTGCCAGCAGACCAGCCCTAGGGGGGCCCTACGAGCAGTACTTC.

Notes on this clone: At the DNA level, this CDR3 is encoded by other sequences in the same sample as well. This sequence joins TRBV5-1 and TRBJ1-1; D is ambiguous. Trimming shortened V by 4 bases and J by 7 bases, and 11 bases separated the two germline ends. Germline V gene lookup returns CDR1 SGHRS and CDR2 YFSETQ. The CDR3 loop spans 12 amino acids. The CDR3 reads CASSPPESEAFF. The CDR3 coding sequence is TGCGCCAGCAGCCCTCCGGAGAGTGAAGCTTTCTTT.

CDR3: CASSLADRGEKLFF. In DNA form, the CDR3 reads TGTGCCAGCAGCTTAGCGGACAGGGGAGAAAAACTGTTTTTT. This chain joins TRBV11-2 and TRBJ1-4; TRBD1 matches at 9 bases. From germline, CDR1 is SGHAT and CDR2 FQNNGV. CDR3 length: 14 amino acids. V shed 1 base and J 8 bases; nucleotides not matched to a gene: 2. The full variable domain, with the rest looked up from reference TRBV11-2 and TRBJ1-4, is EAGVAQSPRYKIIEKRQSVAFWCNPISGHATLYWYQQILGQGPKLLIQFQNNGVVDDSQLPKDRFSAERLKGVDSTLKIQPAKLEDSAVYLCASSLADRGEKLFFGSGTQLSVL.

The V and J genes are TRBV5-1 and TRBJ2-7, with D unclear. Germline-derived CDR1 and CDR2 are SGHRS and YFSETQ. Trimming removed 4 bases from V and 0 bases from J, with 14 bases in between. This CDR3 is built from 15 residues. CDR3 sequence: CASSQEKVASYEQYF. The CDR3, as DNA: TGCGCCAGCAGCCAAGAAAAAGTGGCCTCCTACGAGCAGTACTTC.

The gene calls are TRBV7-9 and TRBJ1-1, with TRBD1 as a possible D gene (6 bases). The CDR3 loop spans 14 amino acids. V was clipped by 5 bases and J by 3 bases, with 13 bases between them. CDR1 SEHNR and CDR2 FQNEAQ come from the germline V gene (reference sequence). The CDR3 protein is CASSPKDRYTEAFF. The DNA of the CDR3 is TGTGCCAGCAGCCCTAAGGACAGATACACTGAAGCTTTCTTT.

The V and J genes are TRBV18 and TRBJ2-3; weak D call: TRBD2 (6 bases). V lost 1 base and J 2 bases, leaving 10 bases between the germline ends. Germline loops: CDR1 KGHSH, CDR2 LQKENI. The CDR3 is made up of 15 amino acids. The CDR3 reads CASSPLGGATDTQYF. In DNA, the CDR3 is TGTGCCAGCTCACCACTCGGGGGAGCCACAGATACGCAGTATTTT.

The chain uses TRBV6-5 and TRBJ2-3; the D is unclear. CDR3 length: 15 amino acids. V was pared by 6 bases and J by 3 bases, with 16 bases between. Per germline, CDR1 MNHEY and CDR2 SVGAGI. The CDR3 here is CASRPIEISTDTQYF. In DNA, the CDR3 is TGTGCCAGCAGACCAATAGAGATAAGTACAGATACGCAGTATTTT.

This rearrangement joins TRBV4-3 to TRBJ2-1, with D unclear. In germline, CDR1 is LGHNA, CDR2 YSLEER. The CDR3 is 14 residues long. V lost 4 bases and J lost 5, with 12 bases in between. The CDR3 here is CASSLKGRDNEQFF. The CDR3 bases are TGCGCCAGCAGCCTTAAGGGAAGGGACAATGAGCAGTTCTTC.

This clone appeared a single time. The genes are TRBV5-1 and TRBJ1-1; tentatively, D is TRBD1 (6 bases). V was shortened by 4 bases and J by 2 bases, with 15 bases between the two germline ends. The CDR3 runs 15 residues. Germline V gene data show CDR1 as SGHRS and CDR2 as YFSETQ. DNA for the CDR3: TGCGCCAGCAGCATGCGGACAGCAGCTAACACTGAAGCTTTCTTT. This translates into CASSMRTAANTEAFF.

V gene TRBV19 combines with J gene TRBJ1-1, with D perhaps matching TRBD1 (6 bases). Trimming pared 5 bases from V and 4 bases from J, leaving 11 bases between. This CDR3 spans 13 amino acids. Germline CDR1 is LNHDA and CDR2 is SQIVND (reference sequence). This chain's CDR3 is CASSSDRSTEAFF. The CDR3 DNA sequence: TGTGCCAGTAGTTCCGACAGGTCCACTGAAGCTTTCTTT.

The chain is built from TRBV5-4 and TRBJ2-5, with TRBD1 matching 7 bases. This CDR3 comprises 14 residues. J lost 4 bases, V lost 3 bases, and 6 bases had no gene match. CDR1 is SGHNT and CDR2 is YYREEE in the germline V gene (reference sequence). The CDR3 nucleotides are TGTGCCAGCAGCTATCCAGGGGGTCGAGAGACCCAGTACTTC. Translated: CASSYPGGRETQYF.

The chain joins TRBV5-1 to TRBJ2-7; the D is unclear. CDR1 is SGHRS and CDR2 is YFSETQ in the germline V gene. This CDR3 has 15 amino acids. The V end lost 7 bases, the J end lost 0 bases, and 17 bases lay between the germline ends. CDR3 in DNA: TGCGCCAGCGAAACGAACCTTCCTAGCTCCTACGAGCAGTACTTC. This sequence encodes CASETNLPSSYEQYF.

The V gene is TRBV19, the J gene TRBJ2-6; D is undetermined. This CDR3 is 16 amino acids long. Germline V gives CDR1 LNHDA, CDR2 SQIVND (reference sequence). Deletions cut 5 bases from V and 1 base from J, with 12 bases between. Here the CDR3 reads CASSPETLSGANVLTF. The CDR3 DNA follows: TGTGCCAGTAGTCCGGAGACCCTATCTGGGGCCAACGTCCTGACTTTC.